A single sample gave rise to the 7 T cell receptor beta chains below, sequenced in a study of tissue T cells after allogeneic stem cell transplantation (dated by TCRdb to 2022 to 2024). Library construction relied on the immunoSEQ multiplex PCR assay. TCRdb took this table from immuneACCESS and kept in-frame rearrangements with V and J called. Such tables lack part of the clones; where checked against another copy, unresolved V genes explain under half of the gap, and the rest is unexplained. Within this sample are thousands of clones, with 65% to 70% of them counted one time only. In total, the top ten clones hold 0.7% to 0.95% of the sample. Sequencing input: blood. These receptors came from a female BALB/c mouse in good health. The strain carries MHC haplotype H2-d.

Regarding this clone: Gene names refer to mouse genes. The observed sequence ends 1 residue before the CDR3 terminus, with the missing tail filled in from the germline J gene. The chain recombines TRBV1 with TRBJ2-1; a weak D match, TRBD1 (6 bases). This CDR3 has 11 residues. Trimming took 8 bases from V and 5 from J, leaving 7 bases between them. The V gene's germline CDR1 is NSQYPW and CDR2 LRSPGD (reference sequence). CDR3 residues: CTCGTNAEQFF. The sequenced part of the CDR3 DNA is TGCACCTGCGGGACAAATGCTGAGCAGTTC. Looking up the rest from reference TRBV1 and TRBJ2-1 gives the full variable domain: VTLLEQNPRWRLVPRGQAVNLRCILKNSQYPWMSWYQQDLQKQLQWLFTLRSPGDKEVKSLPGADYLATRVTDTELRLQVANMSQGRTLYCTCGTNAEQFFGPGTRLTVL.

As to this clone: The listed genes are named as in mouse. The read ends 1 residue early relative to the CDR3; the germline J gene fills the gap. The J gene is TRBJ2-5, the V gene TRBV5; D gene unclear. The CDR3 totals 12 residues. V dropped 0 bases and J dropped 6 bases, with 4 bases sitting between them. The germline V gene has CDR1 LGHNA and CDR2 YNLKQL (reference sequence). The part of the CDR3 DNA that was read is TGTGCCAGCAGCCAAGAGGAGGACACCCAGTAC. This translates into CASSQEEDTQY. The entire CDR3 sequence reads CASSQEEDTQYF.

Comments on this clone: Mouse gene names and germline throughout. The sequenced fragment ends 1 residue before the CDR3 boundary, so the rest is inferred from the germline J gene. The chain carries TRBV31 and TRBJ2-3; D is undetermined. Germline-derived CDR1 and CDR2 are GKSSPN and SITVG. The CDR3 runs 13 residues. Trimming took off 1 base at V and 0 bases at J, with 5 bases between the two ends. Partial CDR3 DNA: TGTGCCTGGAGTCAACCTAGTGCAGAAACGCTGTAT. This gives the protein CAWSQPSAETLY. The CDR3, in full, reads CAWSQPSAETLYF.

Of note for this clone: Gene labels here are mouse ones. The CDR3 goes on 1 residue after the read ends, and that part is filled in from the germline J gene. J is TRBJ2-4 and V is TRBV2; D gene uncertain. V was trimmed by 0 bases and J by 4 bases, leaving 5 bases between them. The germline V gene encodes CDR1 LGHNA and CDR2 YSYQKL. The CDR3 contains 13 residues. The CDR3 here is CASSQEIENTLYF. The part of the CDR3 DNA that was read is TGTGCCAGCAGCCAAGAGATAGAAAACACCTTGTAC.

Note on this clone: Gene names are mouse gene names. The CDR3 sequence: CASSEKGLGGRQNTLYF. The covered CDR3 bases are TGTGCCAGCAGTGAGAAGGGACTGGGGGGGCGCCAAAACACCTTGTAC. The V call is TRBV13-3, the J call TRBJ2-4, with 14 positions matching TRBD2. Coverage ceases 1 residue before the CDR3 finishes, and the germline J gene fills in the end. V dropped 2 bases and J dropped 3; count of bases not matched to a gene: 5. Germline V CDR1 and CDR2: NNHDY, SYVADS. CDR3 size: 17 residues.

About this clone itself: The genes are named according to mouse. The sequenced fragment ends 1 residue before the CDR3 boundary, so the rest is inferred from the germline J gene. The chain links TRBV31 to TRBJ2-7; TRBD2 aligns across 11 bases. Germline lookup yields CDR1 GKSSPN and CDR2 SITVG. V dropped 3 bases and J dropped 2; count of bases not matched to a gene: 3. The CDR3 sequence is 14 residues long. The sequenced part of the CDR3 DNA is TGTGCCTGGAGGCCGGGACTGGGGGCCTATGAACAGTAC. This encodes CAWRPGLGAYEQY. The entire CDR3 protein is CAWRPGLGAYEQYF.

A note on this clone: Germline and genes here are mouse. The part of the CDR3 DNA that was read is TGTGCCAGCAGCCCAGGGAGTTCCAACGAAAGATTATTT. This sequence encodes CASSPGSSNERLF. The CDR3 as a whole reads CASSPGSSNERLFF. The rearrangement joins TRBV19 to TRBJ1-4, with a tentative D call TRBD1 (5 bases). The read stops 1 residue short of the end of the CDR3; the missing end is completed from the germline J gene. CDR3 length: 14 residues. Trimming stripped 5 bases from V and 1 base from J, with 9 bases between. Per germline, CDR1 FNHDT and CDR2 SITEND (reference sequence).